Listed below are T cell receptor beta chains from one sample, sequenced in a study of PD-L1 blockade in urothelial cancer. Some clones are missing from TCRdb's copy, which holds only in-frame ones; the method was immunoSEQ multiplex PCR. The table includes under 20,000 clones, around 83% detected once. The sequencing used PBMCs, collected around atezolizumab (anti-PD-L1) treatment. The receptors were gathered from a man aged 50 to 59 with urothelial cancer. Both conserved end residues are part of each CDR3. Each record gives: CDR3 DNA, CDR3 protein, clone size, D gene, J gene, V gene. A D gene is named only where the DNA matches it firmly. Clone size is shown for a subset of rows, as once, few, many or a class of expanded clone.

TGTGCCAGCAGCTTCCGCTCCGGGACTACCTACACCGGGGAGCTGTTTTTT CASSFRSGTTYTGELFF NA TRBD2 TRBJ2-2 TRBV5-6
TGCGCCAGCAGCCAAGAAACTAGCGGGAGTGGTACGCAGTATTTT CASSQETSGSGTQYF NA TRBD2 TRBJ2-3 TRBV4-1
TGCGCCAGCAGCTTGGCCGGTCTGGATGGCTACACCTTC CASSLAGLDGYTF NA NA TRBJ1-2 TRBV5-1
TGTGCCATCAGTGGGACAGGGGGGAACTATGGCTACACCTTC CAISGTGGNYGYTF few TRBD1 TRBJ1-2 TRBV10-3
TGTGCCAGCAGCGTAGGAAGTCCAGGGTATGGGTATGGCTACACCTTC CASSVGSPGYGYGYTF once NA TRBJ1-2 TRBV9
TGTGCCACCAGCAGAGGGGCAGGGGGCAATGAGCAGTTCTTC CATSRGAGGNEQFF NA TRBD1 TRBJ2-1 TRBV15
TGTGCCAGCAGCCTCGGGAGGAGGGAGACCCAGTACTTC CASSLGRRETQYF NA TRBD2 TRBJ2-5 TRBV14
TGTGCCAGTAAATGGAGGACCGGGGAGCTGTTTTTT CASKWRTGELFF once NA TRBJ2-2 TRBV19
TGTGCCAGCAGCGGACCGGGACAGGGGTTATCTGGCTACACCTTC CASSGPGQGLSGYTF NA TRBD1 TRBJ1-2 TRBV5-4
TGTGCCAGCAGCCTGACTAGCAGCTACGAGCAGTACTTC CASSLTSSYEQYF NA TRBD2 TRBJ2-7 TRBV7-2
TGCGCCAGCAGTGACAGGGTGGCGAATCAGCCCCAGCATTTT CASSDRVANQPQHF NA NA TRBJ1-5 TRBV10-2
TGTGCCAGTAGAACAGGTCTTGCTGGCAATCAGCCCCAGCATTTT CASRTGLAGNQPQHF NA NA TRBJ1-5 TRBV19
TGTGCCAGCAGCCCCTTCGGGGGTGAGCAGTTCTTC CASSPFGGEQFF few NA TRBJ2-1 TRBV9
TGCGCCAGCAGCTTGGCCGTTGGTACAGGCCGAAAGAACACTGAAGCTTTCTTT CASSLAVGTGRKNTEAFF NA NA TRBJ1-1 TRBV5-1
TGTGCCAGCAGTTCCGGGAACTTAAATCAGCCCCAGCATTTT CASSSGNLNQPQHF NA NA TRBJ1-5 TRBV28
TGCAGCGCCATAGACAGTGGCAATCAGCCCCAGCATTTT CSAIDSGNQPQHF NA NA TRBJ1-5 TRBV29-1
TGTGCCAGCTCGCCGGACAGGGCAAACACTGAAGCTTTCTTT CASSPDRANTEAFF NA TRBD1 TRBJ1-1 TRBV18
TGTGCCAGCAGCTTAGGTTCGGGTAGCCCTTACGAGCAGTACTTC CASSLGSGSPYEQYF NA NA TRBJ2-7 TRBV7-3
TGTGCCAGCAGTTTGGGACGGGGGATGTTTTTT CASSLGRGMFF few NA TRBJ1-4 TRBV28
TGTGCCAGCAGCTTAGGGAAGGGGGAGGGCCTTGAGACCCAGTACTTC CASSLGKGEGLETQYF NA NA TRBJ2-5 TRBV7-2
TGTGCCAGCAGCTACGAGGGACTGACTATCTACAATGAGCAGTTCTTC CASSYEGLTIYNEQFF NA NA TRBJ2-1 TRBV13
TGTGCCAGCAGCCAAGAGGGCACAATGAACTCTGGAAACACCATATATTTT CASSQEGTMNSGNTIYF NA NA TRBJ1-3 TRBV4-2
TGTGCCAGCAGTTACCAGGGACAGGTCGGGGAGCTGTTTTTT CASSYQGQVGELFF NA TRBD1 TRBJ2-2 TRBV6-5
TGTGCCACCGCTACCACGGCGGGAGACACCGGGGAGCTGTTTTTT CATATTAGDTGELFF NA TRBD2 TRBJ2-2 TRBV6-1
TGCGCCAGCAGCCAAGGCAGGGGGTATATTGATGGCTACACCTTC CASSQGRGYIDGYTF once TRBD1 TRBJ1-2 TRBV4-1
TGTGCCAGCAGTTCACCGGCGCGGGAGGGCCGAACCGGGGAGCTGTTTTTT CASSSPAREGRTGELFF NA TRBD2 TRBJ2-2 TRBV28
TGTGCCAGCAGCTTAGACACAGAGACCCAGTACTTC CASSLDTETQYF NA NA TRBJ2-5 TRBV7-6